A single sample is the source of the 11 T cell receptor beta chains below, sequenced in a study of T cell responses to AZD1222 COVID-19 vaccine. The protocol was immunoSEQ multiplex PCR, while the TCRdb copy is restricted to in-frame clones and leaves out a portion. The sample consists of 130,000 or so clones, about nine tenths of them appearing once. This specimen consisted of peripheral blood, obtained on day 0 of AZD1222 vaccination. The source is an adult in good health.

V gene TRBV6-5 combines with J gene TRBJ1-5; TRBD1 matches 7 bases. Germline V lookup: CDR1 MNHEY, CDR2 SVGAGI. The CDR3 runs 16 residues. J lost 1 base, V lost 2 bases, and 5 bases had no gene match. CDR3 coding DNA: TGTGCCAGCAGTTACAAGGCAGGGGGAAGCAATCAGCCCCAGCATTTT. Residues: CASSYKAGGSNQPQHF.

DNA of the CDR3: TGTGCCAGCAGTTTAAGTATAGGACGGTCTTCACCCCTCCACTTT. Its protein product is CASSLSIGRSSPLHF. This chain connects TRBV27 to TRBJ1-6; D is unresolved. V was trimmed by 2 bases and J by 9 bases, leaving 14 bases between them. Germline-derived CDR1 and CDR2 are MNHEY and SMNVEV (reference sequence). The length of the CDR3 is 15 residues.

This rearrangement joins TRBV6-5 to TRBJ1-2, with TRBD1 identical over 8 bases. Germline assignment: CDR1 MNHEY and CDR2 SVGAGI. The trim removed 5 bases at V and 8 bases at J, leaving 10 bases unmatched. The CDR3 contains 14 residues. In DNA form, the CDR3 reads TGTGCCAGCAGTAGCCCGGGACAGGTGGGCGGCTACACCTTC. It codes for CASSSPGQVGGYTF.

The J gene is TRBJ1-2, the V gene TRBV5-8; TRBD1 might be the D (5 bases). The CDR3 spans 14 residues. V was trimmed by 1 base and J by 4 bases, leaving 11 bases between them. The germline gives CDR1 SGHTS, CDR2 YDEGEE. This CDR3 reads CASSLRGSSYGYTF. The CDR3 DNA reads as TGTGCCAGCAGCTTGAGGGGCAGCAGCTATGGCTACACCTTC. Using reference TRBV5-8 and TRBJ1-2 for the parts outside the CDR3, the full variable domain is EAGVTQSPTHLIKTRGQQATLRCSPISGHTSVYWYQQALGLGLQFLLWYDEGEERNRGNFPPRFSGRQFPNYSSELNVNALELEDSALYLCASSLRGSSYGYTFGSGTRLTVV.

The CDR3 nucleotides are TGTGCCATCACCGAGGACGTCCCGGGCAACTATGGCTACACCTTC. Encoded protein: CAITEDVPGNYGYTF. The V and J genes are TRBV10-3 and TRBJ1-2; no definite D call. CDR3 size: 15 residues. Per germline, CDR1 ENHRY and CDR2 SYGVKD. Trimming stripped 7 bases from V and 2 bases from J, with 17 bases between.

The genes are TRBV4-2 and TRBJ1-4; maybe TRBD1 (5 bases). Trimming removed 0 bases at V and 8 bases at J, with 13 bases between. The CDR3 extends over 15 amino acids. Germline loops: CDR1 LGHNA, CDR2 YNFKEQ. The CDR3 sequence: CASSQEQDGPEKLFF. CDR3 DNA sequence: TGTGCCAGCAGCCAAGAACAGGACGGCCCAGAAAAACTGTTTTTT.

V and J are TRBV4-1 and TRBJ1-5; D is unresolved. In germline, CDR1 is MGHRA, CDR2 YSYEKL. Trimming cost V 0 bases and J 7 bases, with 13 bases left between them. The CDR3 loop spans 15 amino acids. The CDR3 loop is CASSQDYSGGQPQHF. CDR3 nucleotide sequence: TGCGCCAGCAGCCAAGATTACAGTGGCGGGCAGCCCCAGCATTTT.

V is TRBV4-3 and J is TRBJ2-5, with no clear D. From germline, CDR1 is LGHNA and CDR2 YSLEER. Trimming stripped 1 base from V and 2 bases from J, with 5 bases between. The CDR3 totals 13 residues. The CDR3 region has the DNA TGCGCCAGCAGCCAAGGCCTTCAAGAGACCCAGTACTTC. Translating it yields CASSQGLQETQYF.

This chain joins TRBV13 and TRBJ1-2, with a possible D match to TRBD1 (6 bases). Germline lookup yields CDR1 PRHDT and CDR2 FYEKMQ (reference sequence). The length of the CDR3 is 14 residues. The germline V and J ends were trimmed by 0 bases and 2 bases, with 7 bases remaining between them. CDR3 in amino acids: CASSLGTGNYGYTF. CDR3 nucleotide sequence: TGTGCCAGCAGCTTAGGGACAGGCAACTATGGCTACACCTTC.

CDR3 amino acids: CASSQDLAGGLTSYNEQFF. The CDR3 DNA reads TGCGCCAGCAGCCAAGATCTCGCGGGGGGCCTTACCTCCTACAATGAGCAGTTCTTC. The chain is built from TRBV4-3 and TRBJ2-1; 8 bases match TRBD2. J lost 0 bases, V lost 0 bases, and 10 bases had no gene match. The length of the CDR3 is 19 residues. CDR1 is LGHNA and CDR2 is YSLEER in the germline V gene.

The rearrangement uses TRBV4-3 and TRBJ2-2; D not certain. The germline gives CDR1 LGHNA, CDR2 YSLEER. Trimming removed 1 base at V and 0 bases at J, with 3 bases between. The CDR3 totals 14 residues. As DNA, the CDR3 is TGCGCCAGCAGCCAAGGTTCGAACACCGGGGAGCTGTTTTTT. Amino acid sequence: CASSQGSNTGELFF.